Detailed here is one T cell receptor beta chain. The sample holds one count of this clone. It has no known antigen specificity. No much larger clonotype is one base removed from it; base qualities were not supplied. Other DNA sequences within the sample encode an identical CDR3. The Qiagen DNeasy kit was used to extract genomic DNA from unsorted PBMCs and from the negatively selected CD4+ and CD8+ fractions. Amplification of TCR beta CDR3 regions was done by immunoSEQ multiplex PCR with primers that anneal to V and J segments. A synthetic immune receptor repertoire was used to minimize amplification bias, and any residual bias was removed computationally once sequencing was done. The source study handled its data this way. Custom Python scripts were used to quantify repertoire diversity as the Shannon entropy index. Unsorted, CD4+ and CD8+ repertoires were examined separately, except in combined analyses, for which CD4+ and CD8+ sequences were merged in silico. A clone was considered expanded if an increase in frequency of at least 2-fold after treatment relative to C1D1 was found, and a pseudocount of 0.5 was applied to clones undetected at baseline. Singleton clones were defined as clones with 0 or 1 copy at C1D1, and non-singleton clones were defined as clones with 2 or more copies. By matching protein sequences in sorted samples from the same patient, clones expanded in unsorted samples were annotated as CD4+, CD8+ or unknown. Diversity changes from C1D1 to C4D1 were tested in paired samples using Wilcoxon tests. The table comes from immuneACCESS by way of TCRdb, which keeps in-frame sequences with V and J called. Part of the clones is missing from these tables; in studies checked, under half for an unresolved V gene and the rest for unknown reasons. V and J calls and clone size are as listed in that table; D and trimming were resolved from the DNA. In all, the sample holds about 93,000 clones, and approximately 78% of those were seen once. About 9% of the sample is in the top ten clones.

This record belongs to a study of PD-1 blockade in classical Hodgkin lymphoma (TCRdb year 2020). With respect to the entire study: Nivolumab dosing was 3 mg/kg intravenously every 2 weeks, continuing until either disease progression or unacceptable toxicity. To define a peripheral blood immune signature of response to PD-1 blockade in classical Hodgkin lymphoma, the study combined TCR beta sequencing with CyTOF.

Paper-wide results and their limitations: CD4+ but not CD8+ TCR diversity rose significantly by C4D1 (p=0.0027 vs p=0.16), most apparent in complete responders (p=0.02). Lower diversity was observed in patients in whom nivolumab was started less than 1 year after ASCT, and these patients were excluded from later analyses so that confounding by immune reconstitution would be avoided. Trial patients with a complete response had baseline diversity similar to that of newly diagnosed patients, while partial responders and progressors had significantly lower diversity. The study was limited to a single clinical trial cohort, and causes of repertoire differences, possibly disease activity or prior therapy, remained undefined. Baseline TCR diversity was reported to be lower in newly diagnosed patients than in healthy donors, and even lower in relapsed/refractory patients.

Sample time point, as interpreted from the label and publication: cycle 4 day 1 (C4D1), after 5 to 7 weeks of nivolumab. All trial patients had relapsed after autologous stem cell transplantation, with cohorts A, B and C differing in prior brentuximab vedotin exposure. The trial cohort included 55 to 65 patients with relapsed/refractory classical Hodgkin lymphoma, and each patient had a best overall response of complete response, partial response or progressive disease. Single-agent nivolumab was administered to trial patients in the multi-cohort phase II CheckMate 205 trial. An independent review committee assessed best overall response by applying the 2007 International Working Group response criteria. Trial PBMCs were obtained immediately prior to nivolumab initiation (C1D1) and on therapy at cycle 2 day 1 and cycle 4 day 1. After peripheral blood was drawn into 8 mL Vacutainer Cell Preparation Tubes, PBMCs were isolated by centrifugation and then cryopreserved.

For this chain, trimming is 5 bases at the V end and 6 bases at the J end, and the number of junction bases without a gene match is 10. Counted from cysteine to phenylalanine, this CDR3 has 15 amino acids. The read is trimmed to its CDR3 DNA, 45 bases read in frame from base 1. CDR1 and CDR2 are read off the germline V gene as SGDLS and YYNGEE. The receptor comes from a human donor with classical Hodgkin lymphoma. Source: peripheral blood mononuclear cells (PBMCs), taken before the fourth cycle of nivolumab. The rearranged chain carries TRBV9 and TRBJ1-4; TRBD1 aligns with 7 central bases. The DNA sequence is TGTGCCAGCAGTGGGACGGGGACAGCGTATGAAAAACTGTTTTTT. This is translated as CASSGTGTAYEKLFF.